Below, 10 T cell receptor beta chains from the same sample are listed, as sequenced in a study of T cell repertoires in aging, cancer and after chemotherapy. TRB rearrangements spanning V, D and J were amplified using mixed TRB-A/B primers. TCRdb processed the multiplex PCR reads anew with MiXCR; each CDR3 protein has one entry. The sample records some 1,600 distinct CDR3 sequences, roughly 25% being singletons. Amplification of TCR beta used genomic DNA extracted from peripheral blood. Sequencing was performed on blood. The receptors stem from a human donor with a solid tumor.

This sequence joins TRBV20-1 and TRBJ1-1, with D hard to call. The germline gives CDR1 DFQATT, CDR2 SNEGSKA (reference sequence). Trimming took off 3 bases at V and 1 base at J, with 12 bases between the two ends. There are 14 residues in the CDR3. This CDR3 is CSASYEDQNTEAFF. Written as DNA, the CDR3 is TGCAGTGCTAGTTATGAAGATCAGAACACTGAAGCTTTCTTT.

This clonotype showed up just a few times. J is TRBJ2-5 and V is TRBV5-6; 8 bases fit TRBD1. With V trimmed by 4 bases and J by 4 bases, 6 bases remained unmatched. The CDR3 length is 14 residues. Germline CDR1 SGHDT, CDR2 YYEEEE. Here the CDR3 DNA reads TGTGCCAGCAGCCCCCGGACAGGGAGAGAGACCCAGTACTTC. It specifies CASSPRTGRETQYF.

This chain joins TRBV9 and TRBJ2-7, with D perhaps being TRBD1 or TRBD2 (5 bases each). The germline V and J ends were trimmed by 4 bases and 3 bases, with 17 bases remaining between them. Germline loops: CDR1 SGDLS, CDR2 YYNGEE. This CDR3 contains 15 residues. CDR3 coding DNA: TGTGCCAGCAGCCCCCGAAGGGACCTGGACTACGAGCAGTACTTC. This encodes CASSPRRDLDYEQYF.

This clonotype rates as large. In DNA, the CDR3 is TGCAGCGTTCCCAGGACAGGGGTTAATGAAAAACTGTTTTTT. Translating gives CSVPRTGVNEKLFF. This rearrangement joins TRBV29-1 to TRBJ1-4, with 9 bases that match TRBD1. CDR1 SQVTM and CDR2 ANQGSEA come from the germline V gene. J lost 4 bases, V lost 5 bases, and 5 bases had no gene match. The CDR3 sequence is 14 residues long.

This clonotype came up a few times. The chain combines TRBV20-1 with TRBJ1-2; 10 nucleotides align to TRBD1. The CDR3 runs 13 residues. CDR1 and CDR2 from the germline V gene are DFQATT and SNEGSKA (reference sequence). Germline trimming cut 3 bases from V and 5 bases from J; bases unmatched to any gene: 3. This chain's CDR3 is CSARWDRGYGYTF. Here the CDR3 DNA reads TGCAGTGCTAGGTGGGACAGGGGATATGGCTACACCTTC.

About this clonotype: Just one base apart from a much larger clone, this may be a read error. The rearrangement uses TRBV30 and TRBJ1-2, with D perhaps TRBD1 (5 bases). V lost 8 bases and J 4 bases, leaving 14 bases between the germline ends. The CDR3 length is 12 residues. In germline, CDR1 is GTSNPN, CDR2 SVGIG (reference sequence). CDR3 nucleotide sequence: TGTGCCCTGCGGGACGGCCCCTATGGCTACACCTTC. The encoded protein is CALRDGPYGYTF.

The V call is TRBV7-9, the J call TRBJ2-7; D is unclear. V was clipped by 2 bases and J by 0 bases, with 14 bases between them. The length of the CDR3 is 16 residues. CDR1 and CDR2 from the germline V gene are SEHNR and FQNEAQ (reference sequence). The CDR3 region has the DNA TGTGCCAGCAGCTTAACTTATGGGGTTGCCTCCTACGAGCAGTACTTC. Translated, it gives CASSLTYGVASYEQYF.

By share, this clonotype counts as large. The chain has TRBV7-6 and TRBJ2-1, with unresolved D. V was pared by 3 bases and J by 8 bases, with 5 bases between. Germline CDR1 reads SGHVS; CDR2 reads FNYEAQ. The CDR3 length is 11 residues. The CDR3 DNA reads as TGTGCCAGCAGCTTTGGGGATGAGCAGTTCTTC. Its translation is CASSFGDEQFF.

The chain recombines TRBV11-2 with TRBJ1-1; 7 nucleotides agree with TRBD1. The trim removed 4 bases at V and 1 base at J, leaving 6 bases unmatched. This CDR3 region has 15 residues. The germline CDR1 and CDR2 sequences are SGHAT and FQNNGV. CDR3 in amino acids: CASSSRQGTNTEAFF. The CDR3, as DNA: TGTGCCAGCAGCTCCCGACAGGGAACGAACACTGAAGCTTTCTTT.

This clonotype was counted between two and nine times. The rearrangement uses TRBV20-1 and TRBJ2-7; a weak D match, TRBD2 (6 bases). Germline V gene sequence: CDR1 DFQATT, CDR2 SNEGSKA (reference sequence). The CDR3 contains 13 residues. The ends were cut back, 5 bases at V and 4 bases at J, with 15 bases in the middle. The CDR3, as DNA: TGCAGTGCTGCCCGGGCGGGGTTTTACGAGCAGTACTTC. As protein: CSAARAGFYEQYF.